The TCR beta chain described here comes from a study of regulatory T cells in long-lasting Graves disease. Study observations and caveats: Favored usage of TRBV28, TRBJ1-2 and TRBJ2-5 was recorded in persistent disease.

CDR3-region Arm-PCR and iRepertoire HTBI primers produced the TCR beta libraries. From the multiplex PCR reads, TCRdb called clonotypes with MiXCR, one entry per CDR3 protein. The table has roughly 700,000 distinct CDR3 sequences, 30% seen once. Stated time point: persistent/refractory GD, antithyroid drugs over 5 years with positive TRAb. Making the TCR library involved RNA that had been extracted from PBMCs. This clonotype was counted at least ten times. Its antigen is as yet unknown. V was pared by 4 bases and J by 4 bases, with 8 bases of the junction left unmatched. This CDR3 spans 15 amino acids. The germline V gene has CDR1 SGHAT and CDR2 FQNNGV.

This sequence joins TRBV11-2 and TRBJ1-1; 8 bases are shared with TRBD1. The sequences come from peripheral blood mononuclear cells (PBMCs), collected when the disease was refractory, from a patient treated with antithyroid drugs. The TCR comes from a female donor with Graves disease. CDR3 DNA: TGTGCCAGCAGCTCTTCCGACAGGGGCGCCACTGAAGCTTTCTTT. Translating it yields CASSSSDRGATEAFF. Filled out from reference TRBV11-2 and TRBJ1-1, the complete variable domain reads EAGVAQSPRYKIIEKRQSVAFWCNPISGHATLYWYQQILGQGPKLLIQFQNNGVVDDSQLPKDRFSAERLKGVDSTLKIQPAKLEDSAVYLCASSSSDRGATEAFFGQGTRLTVV.